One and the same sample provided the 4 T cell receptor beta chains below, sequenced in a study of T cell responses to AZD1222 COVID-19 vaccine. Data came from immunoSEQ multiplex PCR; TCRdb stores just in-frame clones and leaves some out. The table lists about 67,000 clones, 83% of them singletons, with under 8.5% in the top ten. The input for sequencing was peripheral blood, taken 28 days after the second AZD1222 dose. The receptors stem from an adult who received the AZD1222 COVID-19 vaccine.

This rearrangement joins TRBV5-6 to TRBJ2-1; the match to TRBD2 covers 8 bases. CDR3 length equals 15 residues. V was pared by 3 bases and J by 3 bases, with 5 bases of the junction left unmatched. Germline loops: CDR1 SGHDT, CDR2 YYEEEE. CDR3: CASSSQRGHYNEQFF. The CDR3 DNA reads TGTGCCAGCAGCTCTCAGCGGGGGCACTACAATGAGCAGTTCTTC.

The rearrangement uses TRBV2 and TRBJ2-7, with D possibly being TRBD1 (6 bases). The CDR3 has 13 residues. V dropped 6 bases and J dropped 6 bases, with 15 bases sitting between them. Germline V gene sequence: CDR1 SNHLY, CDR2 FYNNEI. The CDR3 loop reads CASSEGVQGEQYF. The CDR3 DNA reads TGTGCCAGCAGCGAGGGGGTCCAAGGCGAGCAGTACTTC.

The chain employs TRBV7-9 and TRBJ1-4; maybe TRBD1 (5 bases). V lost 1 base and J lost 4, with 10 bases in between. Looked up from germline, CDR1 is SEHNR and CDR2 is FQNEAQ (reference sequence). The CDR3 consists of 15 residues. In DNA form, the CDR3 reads TGTGCCAGCAGCTTAGGAGGGGCCCGTAATGAAAAACTGTTTTTT. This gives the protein CASSLGGARNEKLFF.

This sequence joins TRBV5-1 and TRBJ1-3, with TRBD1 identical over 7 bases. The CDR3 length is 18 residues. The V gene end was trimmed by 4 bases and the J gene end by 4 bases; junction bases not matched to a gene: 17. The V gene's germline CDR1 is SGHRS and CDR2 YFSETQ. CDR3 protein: CASSAWGKETGLGNTIYF. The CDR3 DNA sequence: TGCGCCAGCAGCGCCTGGGGGAAAGAGACAGGGCTAGGAAACACCATATATTTT.